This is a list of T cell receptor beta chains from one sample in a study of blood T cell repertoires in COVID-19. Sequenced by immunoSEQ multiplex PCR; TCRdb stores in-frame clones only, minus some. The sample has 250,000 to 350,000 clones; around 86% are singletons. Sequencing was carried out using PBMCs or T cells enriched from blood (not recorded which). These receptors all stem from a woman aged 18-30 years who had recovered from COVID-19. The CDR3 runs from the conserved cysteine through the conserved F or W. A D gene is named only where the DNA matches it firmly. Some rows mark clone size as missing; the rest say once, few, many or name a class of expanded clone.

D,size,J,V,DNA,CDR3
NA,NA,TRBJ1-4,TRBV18,TGTGCCAGCTCACCCTCCGGCGGGAGACATAATGAAAAACTGTTTTTT,CASSPSGGRHNEKLFF
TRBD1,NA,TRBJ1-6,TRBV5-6,TGTGCCAGCAGCTTCGGACAGGGTAATTCACCCCTCCACTTT,CASSFGQGNSPLHF
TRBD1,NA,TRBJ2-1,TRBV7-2,TGTGCCAGCAGCTTAGCGGTTAGGACAGGAGGTCGAAATGAGCAGTTCTTC,CASSLAVRTGGRNEQFF
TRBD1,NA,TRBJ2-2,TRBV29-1,TGCAGCGTTGAGCTACGCCACAGGGGGCGAGGGGAGCTGTTTTTT,CSVELRHRGRGELFF
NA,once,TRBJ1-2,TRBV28,TGTGCCAGCAGTTTTTCTACGGGAGGCGGCTACACCTTC,CASSFSTGGGYTF
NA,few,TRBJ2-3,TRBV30,TGTGCCTGGAGTCGCCCCGGGAGCACAGATACGCAGTATTTT,CAWSRPGSTDTQYF
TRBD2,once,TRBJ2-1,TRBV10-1,TGCGCCATCCCCCCTAGTGGGGGCGGGGGGGCAGTAGGGGAAAACAATGAGCAGTTCTTC,CAIPPSGGGGAVGENNEQFF
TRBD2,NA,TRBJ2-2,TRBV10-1,TGCGCCAGCAGTCCTAATCAACTAGCGGGAGCCGGGGAGCTGTTTTTT,CASSPNQLAGAGELFF
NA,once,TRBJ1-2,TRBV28,TGTGCCAGCGGCCGCGACCAGGCCTATGGCTACACCTTC,CASGRDQAYGYTF
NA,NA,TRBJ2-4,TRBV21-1,TGTGCCAGCACCCCGACTGTTGCAGCGCTAGCCAAAAACATTCAGTACTTC,CASTPTVAALAKNIQYF
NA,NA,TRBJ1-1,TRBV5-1,TGCGCCAGCAGCACGACCTGGGGGGACACTGAAGCTTTCTTT,CASSTTWGDTEAFF
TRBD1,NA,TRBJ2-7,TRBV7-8,TGTGCCAGCAGCCAAACAGGGGGAGACGAGCAGTACTTC,CASSQTGGDEQYF
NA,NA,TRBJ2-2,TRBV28,TGTGCCAGCAGTTTACCGTTTGACAGTTCAACCGGGGAGCTGTTTTTT,CASSLPFDSSTGELFF
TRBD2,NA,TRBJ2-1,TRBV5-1,TGCGCCAGCAGACGCACTTCCGGGACTAGCCTCTACAATGAGCAGTTCTTC,CASRRTSGTSLYNEQFF
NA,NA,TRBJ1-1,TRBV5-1,TGCGCCAGCAGCCGTTTGTCGGGGACTGAAGCTTTCTTT,CASSRLSGTEAFF
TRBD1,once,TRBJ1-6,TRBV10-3,TGTGCCATCAGTGACCCGAGGGGACAGGGAGGGTCACCCCTCCACTTT,CAISDPRGQGGSPLHF
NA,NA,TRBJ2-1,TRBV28,TGTGCCAGCAGGCGAGCGGGTAGCAACAATGAGCAGTTCTTC,CASRRAGSNNEQFF